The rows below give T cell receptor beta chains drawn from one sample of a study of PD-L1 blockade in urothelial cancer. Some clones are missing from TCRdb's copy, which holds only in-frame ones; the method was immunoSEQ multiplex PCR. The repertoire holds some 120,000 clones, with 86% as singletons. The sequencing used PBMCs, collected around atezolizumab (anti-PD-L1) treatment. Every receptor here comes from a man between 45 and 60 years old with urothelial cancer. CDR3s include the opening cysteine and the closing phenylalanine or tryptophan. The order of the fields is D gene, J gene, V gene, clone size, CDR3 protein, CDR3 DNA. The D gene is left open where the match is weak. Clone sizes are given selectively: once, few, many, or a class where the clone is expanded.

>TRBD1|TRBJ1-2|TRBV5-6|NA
CASSLGTGGRYGYTF
TGTGCCAGCAGCTTGGGGACAGGGGGTCGGTATGGCTACACCTTC
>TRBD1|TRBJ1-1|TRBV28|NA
CASSPTLGTGNTEAFF
TGTGCCAGCAGTCCCACCCTGGGGACAGGGAACACTGAAGCTTTCTTT
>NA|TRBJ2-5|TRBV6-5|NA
CASSYSTGFGVAQYF
TGTGCCAGCAGTTACTCAACCGGGTTCGGGGTGGCCCAGTACTTC
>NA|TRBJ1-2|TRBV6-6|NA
CASSGGGADYGYTF
TGTGCCAGCAGCGGCGGGGGGGCAGACTATGGCTACACCTTC
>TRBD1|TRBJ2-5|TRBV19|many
CASSIAWVTGVETQYF
TGTGCCAGTAGTATAGCCTGGGTGACAGGGGTAGAGACCCAGTACTTC
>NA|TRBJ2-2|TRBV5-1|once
CASSRGSNTGELFF
TGCGCCAGCAGTCGGGGTTCGAACACCGGGGAGCTGTTTTTT
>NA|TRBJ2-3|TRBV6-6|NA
CASSPSQIRDTQYF
TGTGCCAGCAGTCCCTCTCAAATCAGAGATACGCAGTATTTT
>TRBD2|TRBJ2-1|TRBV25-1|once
CASSESGTRPYNEQFF
TGTGCCAGCAGCGAAAGCGGGACTAGGCCCTACAATGAGCAGTTCTTC
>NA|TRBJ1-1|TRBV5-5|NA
CASSLAEEAFF
TGTGCCAGCAGTTTGGCGGAGGAAGCTTTCTTT
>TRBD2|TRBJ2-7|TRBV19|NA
CASSISLTSGSGRDEQYF
TGTGCCAGTAGTATATCCCTGACTAGCGGGAGTGGTCGCGACGAGCAGTACTTC
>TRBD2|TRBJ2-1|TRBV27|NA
CASSSRLAASGNEQFF
TGTGCCAGCAGTTCCCGACTAGCGGCGTCGGGCAATGAGCAGTTCTTC
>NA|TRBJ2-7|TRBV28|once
CASSVPTFGRRSYEQYF
TGTGCCAGCAGTGTGCCCACTTTTGGGAGGCGCTCCTACGAGCAGTACTTC
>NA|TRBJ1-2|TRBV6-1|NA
CASSSLEGYTF
TGTGCCAGCAGCTCACTTGAGGGCTACACCTTC
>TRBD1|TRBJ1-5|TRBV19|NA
CASSIDRRGQKTKGNQPQHF
TGTGCCAGTAGTATAGATCGTCGGGGACAGAAAACGAAGGGCAATCAGCCCCAGCATTTT
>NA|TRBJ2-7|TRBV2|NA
CASSRELTYEQYF
TGTGCCAGCAGCAGGGAACTGACCTACGAGCAGTACTTC
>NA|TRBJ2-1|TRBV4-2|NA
CASSQEEPYVEQFF
TGTGCCAGCAGCCAAGAAGAACCCTACGTCGAGCAGTTCTTC
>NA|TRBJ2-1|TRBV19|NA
CASSMWREQFF
TGTGCCAGTAGTATGTGGCGGGAGCAGTTCTTC
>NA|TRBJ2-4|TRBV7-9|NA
CASSLAGGRGTKNIQYF
TGTGCCAGCAGCTTAGCGGGGGGGCGGGGAACCAAAAACATTCAGTACTTC
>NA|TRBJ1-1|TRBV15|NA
CATSRQGMGNTEAFF
TGTGCCACCAGCAGACAGGGGATGGGGAACACTGAAGCTTTCTTT
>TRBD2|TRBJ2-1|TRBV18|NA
CASSPSSGSQNEQFF
TGTGCCAGCTCACCCTCTAGCGGGAGTCAAAATGAGCAGTTCTTC